The rows below give T cell receptor beta chains drawn from one sample of a study of cytomegalovirus exposure and HLA in healthy donors. Sequencing was performed with immunoSEQ multiplex PCR; in TCRdb, only in-frame clones are kept and a portion is missing. This table has 150,000 to 200,000 clones, 75% appearing once. Sequencing input: PBMCs. The source of these receptors is a man aged 18 to 30 in good health and CMV-seropositive. Both conserved end residues are part of each CDR3. The D gene is left open where the match is weak. Clone sizes are given selectively: once, few, many, or a class where the clone is expanded.

TRBV25-1,NA,TRBJ1-1,NA,TGTGCCAGCAGTAAAGGGACCGGGGGGACTGAAGCTTTCTTT,CASSKGTGGTEAFF
TRBV10-1,NA,TRBJ2-2,NA,TGCGCCAGCAGCAGGGGGACAGCGGGCACCGGGGAGCTGTTTTTT,CASSRGTAGTGELFF
TRBV4-1,NA,TRBJ2-7,TRBD2,TGCGCCAGCAGCCAAGAATTAGCGGGAGTTGACGAGCAGTACTTC,CASSQELAGVDEQYF
TRBV30,NA,TRBJ2-7,NA,TGTGCCTGGAGTGGGCTAGCCTACGAGCAGTACTTC,CAWSGLAYEQYF
TRBV9,NA,TRBJ2-2,NA,TGTGCCAGCAGCGTGACTGACAGGAACACCGGGGAGCTGTTTTTT,CASSVTDRNTGELFF
TRBV2,NA,TRBJ2-2,TRBD1,TGTGCCAGCAGTCTACAGGGGGTGGGCGGGGAGCTGTTTTTT,CASSLQGVGGELFF
TRBV5-1,NA,TRBJ2-3,NA,TGCGCCAGCAGCTACCGGGAGTCAGATACGCAGTATTTT,CASSYRESDTQYF
TRBV10-3,once,TRBJ2-2,TRBD2,TGTGCCATCAGTGAGGGGGCTCTCGGCGGGAGGGCCGGAACCGGGGAGCTGTTTTTT,CAISEGALGGRAGTGELFF
TRBV6-1,NA,TRBJ2-7,NA,TGTGCCAGCAGTGAGACATTGATCCGGGACACCCACTACGAGCAGTACTTC,CASSETLIRDTHYEQYF
TRBV18,NA,TRBJ2-3,NA,TGTGCCAGCTCACCGCATACTAGTGGAGATACGCAGTATTTT,CASSPHTSGDTQYF
TRBV14,few,TRBJ2-7,NA,TGTGCCAGCAGTCCCAATCGCAGACAGTTACCCTACGAGCAGTACTTC,CASSPNRRQLPYEQYF
TRBV7-9,NA,TRBJ1-2,NA,TGTGCCAGCAGCGGTAAAGGGGTTTTCTTC,CASSGKGVFF
TRBV6-1,NA,TRBJ1-1,NA,TGTGCCAGCAGCTGGGGGGATCCTGACACTGAAGCTTTCTTT,CASSWGDPDTEAFF
TRBV5-1,NA,TRBJ2-3,NA,TGCGCCAGCAGCCCTGAGGGATTTGCAGATACGCAGTATTTT,CASSPEGFADTQYF
TRBV19,NA,TRBJ1-2,NA,TGTGCCAGTTGGGGGCCCAGTTATGGCTACACCTTC,CASWGPSYGYTF
TRBV28,NA,TRBJ2-7,NA,TGTGCCAGCAGTCCCACGGACAAGTCCTACGAGCAGTACTTC,CASSPTDKSYEQYF
TRBV29-1,once,TRBJ1-1,NA,TGCATCCCTTCAGTAACAGTCACTGAAGCTTTCTTT,CIPSVTVTEAFF
TRBV5-1,NA,TRBJ1-2,TRBD1,TGCGCCAGCAGGACCGCAGGGGGTTTGAGTGGCTACACCTTC,CASRTAGGLSGYTF
TRBV29-1,few,TRBJ2-1,NA,TGCAGCGTTGGGGTTGGGCCAAGCTCCTACAATGAGCAGTTCTTC,CSVGVGPSSYNEQFF
TRBV6-1,NA,TRBJ2-7,TRBD2,TGTGCCAGCAGCCGACTAGCGGGAGAGAACGAGCAGTACTTC,CASSRLAGENEQYF
TRBV7-3,NA,TRBJ2-7,NA,TGTGCCAGCAGCTTAACCAGAAGATATTCCTTCTGCGAGCAGTACTTC,CASSLTRRYSFCEQYF
TRBV27,NA,TRBJ2-7,TRBD2,TGTGCCAGCAGCCAGACTAGCGGGACGGTCGAGCAGTACTTC,CASSQTSGTVEQYF
TRBV7-2,NA,TRBJ2-7,TRBD2,TGTGCCAGCAGCAGATTCGGACTAGCGCGCGAGCAGTACTTC,CASSRFGLAREQYF
TRBV13,few,TRBJ1-1,NA,TGTGCCAGCAGCTTCGGGAACACTGAAGCTTTCTTT,CASSFGNTEAFF
TRBV28,NA,TRBJ1-2,TRBD1,TGTGCCAGCAGCCAGGACAGGGACCGATTCCTCTATGGCTACACCTTC,CASSQDRDRFLYGYTF
TRBV5-4,NA,TRBJ2-1,NA,TGTGCCAGCAGCGCCGGTGGGAGTGGTTCCTACAATGAGCAGTTCTTC,CASSAGGSGSYNEQFF
TRBV6-6,NA,TRBJ2-7,TRBD2,TGTGCCAGCAGTTACTCAATAGCGGGAGAATACGAGCAGTACTTC,CASSYSIAGEYEQYF
TRBV19,few,TRBJ2-7,TRBD2,TGTGCCAGTAGTATAAGAGGACTAGCGGGAGGAGTGGACGCCTACGAGCAGTACTTC,CASSIRGLAGGVDAYEQYF
TRBV5-4,NA,TRBJ2-3,TRBD2,TGTGCCAGCAGCCCGGCCGGACTAGCGGAGACGCAGTATTTT,CASSPAGLAETQYF
TRBV28,few,TRBJ1-6,NA,TGTGCCAGCGGACAATTCTCCTATAATTCACCCCTCCACTTT,CASGQFSYNSPLHF
TRBV6-1,NA,TRBJ2-4,NA,TGTGCCAGCAGTGAGAGAAACTTTCTAGCCAAAAACATTCAGTACTTC,CASSERNFLAKNIQYF
TRBV28,NA,TRBJ1-2,NA,TGTGCCAGCAGTTTATTGGAGGGAACCGACTATGGCTACACCTTC,CASSLLEGTDYGYTF
TRBV27,NA,TRBJ1-1,TRBD1,TGTGCCAGCAGGACAGGGGGCCGGACTGAAGCTTTCTTT,CASRTGGRTEAFF
TRBV10-3,NA,TRBJ1-4,TRBD1,TGTGCCAGCTCGGGACAGGCGAATCGTAATGAAAAACTGTTTTTT,CASSGQANRNEKLFF
TRBV19,NA,TRBJ2-3,NA,TGTGCCACCTCCTATGCAGATACGCAGTATTTT,CATSYADTQYF
TRBV2,NA,TRBJ2-7,NA,TGTGCCAGCAGCCCTTGGAGGGGTCCCTACGAGCAGTACTTC,CASSPWRGPYEQYF